This passage covers 7 T cell receptor beta chains from one sample sequenced in a study of Ad26.COV2.S vaccination and SARS-CoV-2 variants. The treatment: some 19 received Ad26.COV2.S at low or high dose, single or two shots; 5 received placebo; per-sample allocation not given. Sampling occurred on day 63 after the first vaccine or placebo injection. TCRdb's copy holds only in-frame clones and misses some; the assay was immunoSEQ multiplex PCR. This table holds 300,000 to 400,000 clones, approximately 90% found once. Sequencing was performed on peripheral blood, taken in a trial of Ad26.COV2.S vaccine versus placebo. The origin of the receptors is a person between 18 and 60 years old who received the Ad26.COV2.S COVID-19 vaccine or a placebo.

The rearrangement joins TRBV9 to TRBJ2-1; 8 bases are shared with TRBD2. This CDR3 comprises 15 residues. The germline CDR1 and CDR2 sequences are SGDLS and YYNGEE. The J segment lost 4 bases and the V segment lost 5 bases, leaving 8 bases of the junction unmatched. The CDR3 nucleotides are TGTGCCAGCAGGGGAGGAGCGGGGGAGTACAATGAGCAGTTCTTC. Its translation: CASRGGAGEYNEQFF.

The chain links TRBV24-1 to TRBJ2-2; D call uncertain. The CDR3 is 16 amino acids. The germline gives CDR1 KGHDR, CDR2 SFDVKD. The V gene lost 3 bases and the J gene lost 3 bases, with 13 bases spanning the gap. The CDR3 spells CATSDPAESDTGELFF. The CDR3 DNA sequence: TGTGCCACCAGTGATCCCGCAGAATCGGACACCGGGGAGCTGTTTTTT.

The chain links TRBV19 to TRBJ1-5; 7 bases align to TRBD1. This CDR3 contains 15 residues. With 9 bases clipped from V and 7 bases from J, the junction kept 15 bases outside the gene matches. Germline values: CDR1 LNHDA, CDR2 SQIVND (reference sequence). For the CDR3, the DNA is TGTGCCAGCGCGCAGGGGGTGCTACTAGGACAGCCCCAGCATTTT. Its translation: CASAQGVLLGQPQHF.

The CDR3 DNA reads as TGTGCCAGCAGCTCAGTATGGGCAAAGAGGGATGAGCAGTTCTTC. Amino acids: CASSSVWAKRDEQFF. The chain links TRBV5-5 to TRBJ2-1; D perhaps matches TRBD2 (5 bases). Germline V gene data show CDR1 as SGHKS and CDR2 as YYEKEE (reference sequence). The CDR3 totals 15 residues. V was trimmed by 3 bases and J by 8 bases, leaving 18 bases between them.

The chain combines TRBV10-3 with TRBJ2-2; 10 nucleotides align to TRBD1. Germline CDR1 is ENHRY and CDR2 is SYGVKD. The J segment lost 4 bases and the V segment lost 9 bases, leaving 2 bases of the junction unmatched. This CDR3 has 13 amino acids. The CDR3 region is CAIRQGATGELFF. CDR3 nucleotides: TGTGCCATAAGACAGGGGGCCACCGGGGAGCTGTTTTTT.

The rearrangement uses TRBV7-2 and TRBJ2-3, with 10 nucleotides matching TRBD1. The CDR3 is 15 amino acids. The trim removed 8 bases at V and 5 bases at J, leaving 10 bases unmatched. CDR1 and CDR2 from the germline V gene are SGHTA and FQGNSA. This CDR3 reads CASGDDRGLGDTQYF. The CDR3 coding sequence is TGTGCCAGCGGGGACGACAGGGGGCTGGGAGATACGCAGTATTTT.

V gene TRBV15 combines with J gene TRBJ1-5; D is perhaps TRBD1 (6 bases). Trimming pared 3 bases from V and 0 bases from J, leaving 18 bases between. CDR3 size: 18 residues. CDR1 and CDR2 from the germline V gene are LNHNV and YYDKDF (reference sequence). The CDR3 region is CATSRGAGGDSSNQPQHF. The CDR3 DNA sequence: TGTGCCACCAGCAGGGGGGCCGGGGGCGATAGTAGCAATCAGCCCCAGCATTTT. The full variable domain, rest sourced from reference TRBV15 and TRBJ1-5, is DAMVIQNPRYQVTQFGKPVTLSCSQTLNHNVMYWYQQKSSQAPKLLFHYYDKDFNNEADTPDNFQSRRPNTSFCFLDIRSPGLGDTAMYLCATSRGAGGDSSNQPQHFGDGTRLSIL.